This record covers a single TCR beta chain. The antigen is not known. The data derive from a study of shared clonotypes between healthy human individuals. Study-wide context: The study used three CD4 naive, three CD4 memory, two CD8 naive and one CD8 memory plate per donor.

Study-level findings and limits: Against clonotypes common to all four donors, non-shared ones had lower generation probabilities.

The V end lost 1 base, the J end lost 1 base, and 17 bases lay between the germline ends. The CDR3 runs 18 residues. The germline CDR1 and CDR2 sequences are SGDLS and YYNGEE. Each replicate PCR on the sorted subsets used 150 to 200 ng DNA (about 30,000 T cell genomes). Assay used: immunoSEQ multiplex PCR; TCRdb lists only in-frame clones, some missing. The sample lists around 1.5 million clones, around 98% seen once, with less than 0.55% in the top ten. The rearrangement joins TRBV9 to TRBJ2-2; TRBD2 is a possible D gene (6 bases). This TCR derives from a man aged 30 to 39 in good health. Input material: naive CD4+ T cells sorted from blood. Subset in this sample: CD45RA+ positively selected. The CDR3 region has the DNA TGTGCCAGCAGCGTATCGGTAAGCGGGCATAAGAACACCGGGGAGCTGTTTTTT. This translates into CASSVSVSGHKNTGELFF.